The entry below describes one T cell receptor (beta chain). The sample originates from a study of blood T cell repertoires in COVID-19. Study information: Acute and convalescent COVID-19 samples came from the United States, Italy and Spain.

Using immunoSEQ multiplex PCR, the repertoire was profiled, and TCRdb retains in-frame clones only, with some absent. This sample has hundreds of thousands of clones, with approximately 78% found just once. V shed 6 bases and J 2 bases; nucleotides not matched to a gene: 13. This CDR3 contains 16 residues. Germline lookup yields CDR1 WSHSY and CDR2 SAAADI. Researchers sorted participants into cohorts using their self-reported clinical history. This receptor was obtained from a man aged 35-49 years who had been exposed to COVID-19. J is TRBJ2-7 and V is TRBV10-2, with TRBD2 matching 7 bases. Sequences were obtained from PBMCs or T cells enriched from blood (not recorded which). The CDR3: CASSFKTTGTTYEQYF. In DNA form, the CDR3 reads TGCGCCAGCAGCTTCAAGACAACCGGGACTACCTACGAGCAGTACTTC.